The T cell receptor beta chain described here comes from a study of post-analysis software for immune sequencing data. Study observations and caveats: Significantly decreased normalized Chao1 diversity was recorded for multiple sclerosis patients relative to controls. Included in a set of about five TRBV segments more frequent in patients than controls were TRBV5-6, TRBV5-1 and TRBV20-1.

Germline V CDR1 and CDR2: ENHRY, SYGVKD. V was clipped by 0 bases and J by 0 bases; unmatched bases: 9. This CDR3 spans 18 amino acids. About this clonotype itself: What it binds is unknown.

Every TCR beta cDNA library bore unique molecular identifiers. TCRdb fed the PCR reads into MiXCR, producing one record per CDR3 protein. The sample carries 740,000 or so distinct CDR3 sequences, roughly 58% recorded once. V is TRBV10-3 and J is TRBJ2-5, with TRBD1 matching over 8 bases. The receptor comes from a girl aged 10-17 years with multiple sclerosis. The sample was blood. The CDR3 protein is CAISESRTGRGYQETQYF. The CDR3 DNA reads TGTGCCATCAGTGAGTCCCGGACAGGGCGGGGCTACCAAGAGACCCAGTACTTC.